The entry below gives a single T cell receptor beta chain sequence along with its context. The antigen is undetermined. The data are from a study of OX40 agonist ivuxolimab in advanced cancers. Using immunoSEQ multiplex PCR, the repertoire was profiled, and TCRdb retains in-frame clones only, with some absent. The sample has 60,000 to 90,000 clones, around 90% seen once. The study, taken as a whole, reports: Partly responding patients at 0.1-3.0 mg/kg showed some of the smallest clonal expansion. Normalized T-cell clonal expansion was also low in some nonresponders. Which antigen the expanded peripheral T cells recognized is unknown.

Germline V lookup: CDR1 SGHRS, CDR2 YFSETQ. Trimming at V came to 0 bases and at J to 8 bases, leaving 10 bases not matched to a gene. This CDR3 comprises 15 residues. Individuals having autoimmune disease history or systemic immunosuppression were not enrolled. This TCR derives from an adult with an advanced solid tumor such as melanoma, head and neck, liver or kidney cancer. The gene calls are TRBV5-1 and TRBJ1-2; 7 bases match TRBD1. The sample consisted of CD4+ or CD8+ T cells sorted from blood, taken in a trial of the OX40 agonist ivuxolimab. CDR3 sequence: CASSLEVRGDGGYTF. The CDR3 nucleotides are TGCGCCAGCAGCTTGGAAGTCAGGGGGGACGGAGGCTACACCTTC.